Below are 9 T cell receptor beta chains sequenced from a single sample in a study of cytomegalovirus exposure and HLA in healthy donors. The PCR ran on 60 Vbeta and 13 Jbeta primers. Produced via immunoSEQ multiplex PCR; TCRdb's table is partial and in-frame only. This table has 100,000 or so clones, about 68% appearing once. Sequences were obtained from PBMCs. Receptor source: a male donor in good health and CMV-seropositive.

This rearrangement joins TRBV2 to TRBJ2-6; TRBD1 might be the D (6 bases). From germline, CDR1 is SNHLY and CDR2 FYNNEI. Trimming shortened V by 8 bases and J by 0 bases, and 14 bases separated the two germline ends. This CDR3 spans 16 amino acids. CDR3 residues: CASGEQGYSGANVLTF. Here the CDR3 DNA reads TGTGCCAGCGGGGAACAGGGTTACTCTGGGGCCAACGTCCTGACTTTC. The complete variable domain, with remaining parts taken from reference TRBV2 and TRBJ2-6, reads EPEVTQTPSHQVTQMGQEVILRCVPISNHLYFYWYRQILGQKVEFLVSFYNNEISEKSEIFDDQFSVERPDGSNFTLKIRSTKLEDSAMYFCASGEQGYSGANVLTFGAGSRLTVL.

This clone has more than one count but fewer than ten. The gene calls are TRBV6-4 and TRBJ2-2; 10 nucleotides align to TRBD1. Unmatched junction bases numbered 2, after V lost 4 bases and J lost 3 bases. This CDR3 has 15 residues. Germline values: CDR1 MRHNA, CDR2 SNTAGT. The CDR3 DNA reads as TGTGCCAGCAGTGTTGGACAGGGGGACACCGGGGAGCTGTTTTTT. This translates into CASSVGQGDTGELFF.

V gene TRBV4-2 combines with J gene TRBJ2-1, with 7 bases identical to TRBD1. Germline V gene lookup returns CDR1 LGHNA and CDR2 YNFKEQ. V trimming: 0 bases; J trimming: 2 bases; junction bases outside the gene matches: 10. The CDR3 runs 18 residues. The DNA of the CDR3 is TGTGCCAGCAGCCAAGATGGCACGACAGGGCGCACCTACAATGAGCAGTTCTTC. It translates to CASSQDGTTGRTYNEQFF.

This clone was recorded once. The rearrangement links TRBV7-2 to TRBJ2-4; perhaps TRBD2 as D (6 bases). Trimming cost V 0 bases and J 3 bases, with 9 bases left between them. The CDR3 contains 15 residues. Germline V gene data show CDR1 as SGHTA and CDR2 as FQGNSA. The CDR3 coding sequence is TGTGCCAGCAGCTTAGCTGGCGGGAACAAAAACATTCAGTACTTC. Its protein product is CASSLAGGNKNIQYF. The full variable domain, rest sourced from reference TRBV7-2 and TRBJ2-4, is GAGVSQSPSNKVTEKGKDVELRCDPISGHTALYWYRQSLGQGLEFLIYFQGNSAPDKSGLPSDRFSAERTGGSVSTLTIQRTQQEDSAVYLCASSLAGGNKNIQYFGAGTRLSVL.

The chain combines TRBV11-2 with TRBJ1-6, with a weak D call TRBD1 (6 bases). Trimming left V 5 bases short and J 4 bases short, with 18 bases between. Germline assignment: CDR1 SGHAT and CDR2 FQNNGV. The CDR3 runs 17 residues. CDR3 nucleotide sequence: TGTGCCAGCAGCAACACAGGGTCGCCGAGTTATAATTCACCCCTCCACTTT. Translating it yields CASSNTGSPSYNSPLHF.

The table lists this clone with a few counts. The rearrangement joins TRBV5-5 to TRBJ1-2, with D perhaps matching TRBD1 (5 bases). This CDR3 has 14 amino acids. V lost 0 bases and J 7 bases, leaving 13 bases between the germline ends. Germline CDR1 reads SGHKS; CDR2 reads YYEKEE (reference sequence). The CDR3 spells CASSLAWQGGGYTF. The DNA for the CDR3 is TGTGCCAGCAGCTTGGCCTGGCAGGGAGGTGGCTACACCTTC.

V is TRBV10-2 and J is TRBJ1-2; the match to TRBD1 covers 9 bases. V was pared by 9 bases and J by 6 bases, with 8 bases of the junction left unmatched. The CDR3 runs 13 residues. Germline CDR1 WSHSY, CDR2 SAAADI. The CDR3 loop reads CASAGTGIHGYTF. As DNA, the CDR3 is TGCGCCAGTGCAGGGACAGGGATCCATGGCTACACCTTC.

This chain links TRBV7-9 with TRBJ1-1; TRBD1 matches 7 bases. The CDR3 extends over 15 amino acids. The germline CDR1 and CDR2 sequences are SEHNR and FQNEAQ (reference sequence). Trimming took 1 base from V and 4 from J; bases not matched to a gene: 6. The DNA for the CDR3 is TGTGCCAGCAGCTTAGGTGGGGCAGGGGGCACTGAAGCTTTCTTT. This codes for CASSLGGAGGTEAFF.

V gene TRBV27 combines with J gene TRBJ1-3; tentative D call: TRBD1 (6 bases). The CDR3 is made up of 13 amino acids. Germline assignment: CDR1 MNHEY and CDR2 SMNVEV (reference sequence). CDR3 sequence (DNA): TGTGCTAGCGGACAGTTGAAGGGAAACACCATATATTTT. Translation: CASGQLKGNTIYF.